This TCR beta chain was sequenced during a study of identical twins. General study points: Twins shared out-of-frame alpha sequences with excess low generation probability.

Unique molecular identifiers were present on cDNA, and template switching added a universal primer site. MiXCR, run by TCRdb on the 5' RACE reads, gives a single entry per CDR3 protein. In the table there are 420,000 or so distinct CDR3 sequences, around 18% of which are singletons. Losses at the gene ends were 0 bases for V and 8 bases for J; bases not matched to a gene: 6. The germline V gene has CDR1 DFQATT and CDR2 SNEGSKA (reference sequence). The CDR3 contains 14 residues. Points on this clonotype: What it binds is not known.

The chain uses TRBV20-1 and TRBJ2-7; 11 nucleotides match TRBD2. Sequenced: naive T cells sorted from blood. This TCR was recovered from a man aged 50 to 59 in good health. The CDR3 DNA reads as TGCAGTGCTAGAGAGCTAGCGGGAGGACAGAAGCAGTACTTC. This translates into CSARELAGGQKQYF.